Below, one TCR beta chain is given with its context. Its specificity is unknown. CDR3 size: 15 residues. The V gene end was trimmed by 4 bases and the J gene end by 2 bases; junction bases not matched to a gene: 5. Germline-derived CDR1 and CDR2 are SGHVS and FQNEAQ. This sample is drawn from a study of cytomegalovirus exposure and HLA in healthy donors. The study, taken as a whole, reports: The investigators catalogued some 150 TCR beta chains as cytomegalovirus-associated.

PCR involved 60 Vbeta and 13 Jbeta primers. The repertoire was sequenced with immunoSEQ multiplex PCR; TCRdb's copy has only in-frame clones and lacks some. The sample records 85,000 to 130,000 clones, roughly 79% being singletons. This chain connects TRBV7-8 to TRBJ2-7, with TRBD2 matching over 10 bases. The clonotype originates from a man aged 55 to 70 in good health and CMV-seropositive. Input material: PBMCs. The CDR3 spells CASSSTLAGAYEQYF. CDR3 nucleotide sequence: TGTGCCAGCAGCTCAACTCTAGCGGGGGCCTACGAGCAGTACTTC.